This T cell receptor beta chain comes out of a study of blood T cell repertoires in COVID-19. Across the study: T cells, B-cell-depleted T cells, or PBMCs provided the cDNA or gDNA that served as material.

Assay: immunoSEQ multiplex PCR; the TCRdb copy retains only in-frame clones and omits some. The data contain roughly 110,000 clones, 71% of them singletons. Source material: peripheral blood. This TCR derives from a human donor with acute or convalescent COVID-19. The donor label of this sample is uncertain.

For the CDR3, the DNA is TGTGCCAGCAGTTACTCTGCGGGGGGGCGCTACGAGCAGTACGTC. This encodes CASSYSAGGRYEQYV. The chain joins TRBV6-5 to TRBJ2-7; 9 bases align to TRBD2. The trim removed 0 bases at V and 3 bases at J, leaving 3 bases unmatched. Germline-derived CDR1 and CDR2 are MNHEY and SVGAGI. The CDR3 has 15 residues.